This T cell receptor beta chain was identified in a study of blood T cells in healthy people across ages. General study points: Donor CMV infection status was unknown, possibly confounding age-related changes in expanded clonotypes.

Concerning this clonotype itself: What it binds is unknown.

A second about 6 to 12 cycle PCR used barcoded and J-beta primers. A single record per CDR3 protein comes from TCRdb applying MiXCR to the 5' RACE reads. Here the sample spans 800,000 to 950,000 distinct CDR3 sequences, 40% to 60% being singletons. The sequencing sample was made of blood. The TCR sequence derives from a man under 40 in good health.

The CDR3 DNA is TGTGCCAGCAGCCTTCCCGGGACACATGGTGTTAACTATGGCTACACCTTC. Its protein product is CASSLPGTHGVNYGYTF. This chain connects TRBV3-1 to TRBJ1-2; the D gene is possibly TRBD1 (6 bases). Trimming took 4 bases from V and 1 from J, leaving 19 bases between them. Germline V CDR1 and CDR2: LGHDT, YNNKEL (reference sequence). This CDR3 has 17 residues.